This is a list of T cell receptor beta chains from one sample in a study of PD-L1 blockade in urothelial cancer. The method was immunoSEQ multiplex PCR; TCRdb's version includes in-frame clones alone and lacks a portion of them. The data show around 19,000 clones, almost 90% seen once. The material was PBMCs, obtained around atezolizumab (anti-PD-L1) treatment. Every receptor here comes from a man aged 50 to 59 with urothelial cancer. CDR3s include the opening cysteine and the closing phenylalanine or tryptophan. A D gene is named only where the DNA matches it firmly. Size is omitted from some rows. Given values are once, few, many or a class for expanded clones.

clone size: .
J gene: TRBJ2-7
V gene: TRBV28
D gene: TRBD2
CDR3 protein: CASSLFRASGSYEQYF
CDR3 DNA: TGTGCCAGCAGTTTATTCCGGGCTAGCGGGAGTTACGAGCAGTACTTC

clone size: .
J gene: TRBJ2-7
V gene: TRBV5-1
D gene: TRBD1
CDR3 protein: CASSFLTGGYEQYF
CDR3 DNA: TGCGCCAGCAGCTTTCTGACAGGGGGGTACGAGCAGTACTTC

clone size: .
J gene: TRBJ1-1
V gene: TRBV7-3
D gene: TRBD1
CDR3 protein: CASSPIQGGTEAFF
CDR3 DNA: TGTGCCAGCAGCCCCATACAGGGGGGAACTGAAGCTTTCTTT

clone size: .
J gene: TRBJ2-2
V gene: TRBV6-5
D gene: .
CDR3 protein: CASSYTRGKTGELFF
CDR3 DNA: TGTGCCAGCAGTTACACCCGGGGTAAAACCGGGGAGCTGTTTTTT

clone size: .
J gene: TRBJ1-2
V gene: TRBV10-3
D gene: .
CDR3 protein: CAISVSGANYGYTF
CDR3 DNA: TGTGCCATCAGTGTCTCAGGGGCTAACTATGGCTACACCTTC

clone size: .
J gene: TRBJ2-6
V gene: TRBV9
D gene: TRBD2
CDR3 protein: CASSGGRSGANVLTF
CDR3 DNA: TGTGCCAGCAGCGGCGGGAGGAGCGGGGCCAACGTCCTGACTTTC

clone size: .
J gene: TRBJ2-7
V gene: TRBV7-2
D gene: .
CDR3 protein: CASSLNPGEQYF
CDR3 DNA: TGTGCCAGCAGCTTAAATCCGGGGGAGCAGTACTTC

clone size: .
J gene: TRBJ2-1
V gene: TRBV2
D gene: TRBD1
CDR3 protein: CASNRDRGLYNEQFF
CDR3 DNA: TGTGCCAGCAACAGGGACAGGGGGCTGTACAATGAGCAGTTCTTC

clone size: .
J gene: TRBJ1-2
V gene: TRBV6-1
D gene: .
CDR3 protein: CATGRDYGYTF
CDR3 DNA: TGTGCCACCGGTCGAGACTATGGCTACACCTTC

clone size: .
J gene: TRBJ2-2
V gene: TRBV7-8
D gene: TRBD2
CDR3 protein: CASSQGLAGGPGELFF
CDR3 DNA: TGTGCCAGCAGCCAAGGACTAGCGGGGGGGCCGGGGGAGCTGTTTTTT

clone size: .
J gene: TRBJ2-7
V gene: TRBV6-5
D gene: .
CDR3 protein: CASSYTLGGPYEQYF
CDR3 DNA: TGTGCCAGCAGTTACACTCTCGGGGGGCCCTACGAGCAGTACTTC

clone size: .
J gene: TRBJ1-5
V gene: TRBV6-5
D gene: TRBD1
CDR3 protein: CASSRDRGPNQPQHF
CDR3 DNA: TGTGCCAGCAGTCGGGACAGGGGGCCCAATCAGCCCCAGCATTTT

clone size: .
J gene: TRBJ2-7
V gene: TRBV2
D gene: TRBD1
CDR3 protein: CASSGGQGAYEQYF
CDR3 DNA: TGTGCCAGCAGTGGGGGACAGGGGGCCTACGAGCAGTACTTC

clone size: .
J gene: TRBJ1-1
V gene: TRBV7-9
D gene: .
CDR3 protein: CASSNRQGKQGNTEAFF
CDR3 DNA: TGTGCCAGCAGCAACCGGCAGGGGAAGCAGGGGAACACTGAAGCTTTCTTT

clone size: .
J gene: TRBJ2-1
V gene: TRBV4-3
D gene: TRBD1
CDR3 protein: CASSQDLPIGTGVYNEQFF
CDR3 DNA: TGCGCCAGCAGCCAAGACCTACCTATAGGGACAGGGGTCTACAATGAGCAGTTCTTC

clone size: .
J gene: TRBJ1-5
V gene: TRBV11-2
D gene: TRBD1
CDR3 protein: CASSLGGQGGQPQHF
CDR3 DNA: TGTGCCAGCAGCTTAGGAGGACAGGGTGGTCAGCCCCAGCATTTT

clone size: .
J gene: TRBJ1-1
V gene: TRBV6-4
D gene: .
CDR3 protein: CASTGKGEEAFF
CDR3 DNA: TGTGCCAGCACCGGGAAGGGGGAGGAAGCTTTCTTT

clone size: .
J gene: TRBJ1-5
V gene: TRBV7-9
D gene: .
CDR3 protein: CASSLTLNQPQHF
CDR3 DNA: TGTGCCAGCAGCTTAACCCTAAATCAGCCCCAGCATTTT

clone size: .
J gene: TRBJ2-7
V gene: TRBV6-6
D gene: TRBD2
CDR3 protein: CASSYSGLLRTYEQYF
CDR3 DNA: TGTGCCAGCAGTTACTCGGGACTACTAAGAACCTACGAGCAGTACTTC

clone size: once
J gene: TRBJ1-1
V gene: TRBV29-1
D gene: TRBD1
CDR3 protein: CSVEVGQAAFF
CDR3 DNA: TGCAGCGTCGAGGTAGGACAGGCCGCTTTCTTT

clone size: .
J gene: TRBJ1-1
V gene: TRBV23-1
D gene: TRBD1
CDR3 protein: CASSHREGATEAFF
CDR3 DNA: TGCGCCAGCAGTCATCGGGAGGGGGCGACTGAAGCTTTCTTT

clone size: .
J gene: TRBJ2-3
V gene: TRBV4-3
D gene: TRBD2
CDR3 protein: CASSQEGLSTSGRDTQYF
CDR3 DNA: TGCGCCAGCAGCCAAGAAGGCCTGTCAACTAGCGGGAGGGACACGCAGTATTTT

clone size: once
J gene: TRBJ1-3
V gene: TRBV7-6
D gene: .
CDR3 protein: CASSLVRPGQGNTIYF
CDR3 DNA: TGTGCCAGCAGCTTAGTTAGGCCGGGACAAGGAAACACCATATATTTT

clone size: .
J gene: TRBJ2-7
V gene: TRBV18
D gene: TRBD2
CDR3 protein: CASSTSGKSEQYF
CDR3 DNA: TGTGCCAGCTCCACTAGCGGGAAGAGCGAGCAGTACTTC

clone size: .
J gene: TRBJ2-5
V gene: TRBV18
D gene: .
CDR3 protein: CASSALGGGQETQYF
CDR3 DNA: TGTGCCAGCTCAGCCCTGGGAGGGGGCCAAGAGACCCAGTACTTC

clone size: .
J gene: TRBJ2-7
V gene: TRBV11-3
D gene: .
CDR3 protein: CASSLAPGGNYEQYF
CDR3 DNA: TGTGCCAGCAGCTTAGCCCCCGGGGGTAACTACGAGCAGTACTTC

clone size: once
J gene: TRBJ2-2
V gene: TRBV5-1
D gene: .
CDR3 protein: CASSSPSNGTLPTGELFF
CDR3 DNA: TGCGCCAGCAGCTCACCATCGAACGGGACACTCCCCACCGGGGAGCTGTTTTTT

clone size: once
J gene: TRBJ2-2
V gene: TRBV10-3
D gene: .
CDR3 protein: CAISDRENTGELFF
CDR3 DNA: TGTGCCATCAGTGACAGGGAGAACACCGGGGAGCTGTTTTTT

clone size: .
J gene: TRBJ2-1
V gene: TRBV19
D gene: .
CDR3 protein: CASSIYAHNEQFF
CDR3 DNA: TGTGCCAGTAGTATCTACGCACACAATGAGCAGTTCTTC

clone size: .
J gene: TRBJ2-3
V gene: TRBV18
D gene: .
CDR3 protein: CASSTPPGLSTDTQYF
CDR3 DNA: TGTGCCAGCTCCACCCCCCCGGGACTCAGCACAGATACGCAGTATTTT

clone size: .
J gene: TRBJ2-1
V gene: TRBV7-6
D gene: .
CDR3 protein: CASSFYGPGDEQFF
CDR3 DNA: TGTGCCAGCAGCTTCTACGGACCGGGGGATGAGCAGTTCTTC

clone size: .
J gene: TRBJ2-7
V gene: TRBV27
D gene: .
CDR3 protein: CASSPQVLSYEQYF
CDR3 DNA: TGTGCCAGCAGTCCCCAGGTACTCTCCTACGAGCAGTACTTC

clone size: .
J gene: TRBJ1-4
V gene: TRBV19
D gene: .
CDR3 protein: CASSLPQGPNEKLFF
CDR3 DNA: TGTGCCAGTAGTTTACCACAGGGCCCTAATGAAAAACTGTTTTTT

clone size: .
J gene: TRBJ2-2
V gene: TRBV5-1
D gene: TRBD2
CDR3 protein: CASSLGLAVNTGELFF
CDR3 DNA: TGCGCCAGCAGCCTCGGACTAGCGGTAAACACCGGGGAGCTGTTTTTT

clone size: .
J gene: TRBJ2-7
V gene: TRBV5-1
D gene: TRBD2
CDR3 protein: CASSWTGRGRGYEQYF
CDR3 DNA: TGCGCCAGCAGTTGGACCGGGAGGGGAAGAGGTTACGAGCAGTACTTC

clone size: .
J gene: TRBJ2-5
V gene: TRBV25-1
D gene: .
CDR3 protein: CASSEFRGGETQYF
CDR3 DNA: TGTGCCAGCAGTGAGTTTCGGGGTGGGGAGACCCAGTACTTC

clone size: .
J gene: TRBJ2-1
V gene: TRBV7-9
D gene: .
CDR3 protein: CASSYGSRAQRSYNEQFF
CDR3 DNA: TGTGCCAGCAGCTACGGTAGCAGGGCCCAGAGGTCCTACAATGAGCAGTTCTTC

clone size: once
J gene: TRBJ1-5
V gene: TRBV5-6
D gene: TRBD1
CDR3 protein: CASSLGGQADQPQHF
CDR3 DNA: TGTGCCAGCAGCTTGGGAGGACAGGCCGATCAGCCCCAGCATTTT

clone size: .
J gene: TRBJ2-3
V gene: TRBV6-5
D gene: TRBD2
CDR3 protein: CASSYGTSGGRDTQYF
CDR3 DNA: TGTGCCAGCAGTTACGGGACTAGCGGGGGGCGGGATACGCAGTATTTT

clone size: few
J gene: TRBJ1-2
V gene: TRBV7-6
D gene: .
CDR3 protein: CASSPGQLLYGYTF
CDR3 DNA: TGTGCCAGCAGTCCTGGACAGCTCCTCTATGGCTACACCTTC

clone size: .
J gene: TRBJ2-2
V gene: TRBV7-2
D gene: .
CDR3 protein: CASSFQASTGELFF
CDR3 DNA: TGTGCCAGCAGCTTTCAGGCATCCACCGGGGAGCTGTTTTTT

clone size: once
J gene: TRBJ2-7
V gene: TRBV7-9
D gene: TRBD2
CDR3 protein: CASKRGDYEQYF
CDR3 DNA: TGTGCCAGCAAACGGGGGGACTACGAGCAGTACTTC

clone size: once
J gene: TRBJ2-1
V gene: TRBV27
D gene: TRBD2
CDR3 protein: CASSFRTSGRRNEQFF
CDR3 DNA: TGTGCCAGCAGTTTCCGGACTAGCGGGAGAAGAAATGAGCAGTTCTTC

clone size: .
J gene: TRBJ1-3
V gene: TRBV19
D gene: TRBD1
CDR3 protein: CASSRKTGAGNTIYF
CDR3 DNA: TGTGCCAGTAGCCGGAAGACAGGGGCTGGAAACACCATATATTTT

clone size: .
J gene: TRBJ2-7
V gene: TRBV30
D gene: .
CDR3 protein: CAWQSGDEQYF
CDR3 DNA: TGTGCCTGGCAGTCTGGAGACGAGCAGTACTTC

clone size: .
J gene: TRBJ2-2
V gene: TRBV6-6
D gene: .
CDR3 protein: CASSTTGPGTGELFF
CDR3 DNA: TGTGCCAGCAGTACGACAGGACCGGGTACCGGGGAGCTGTTTTTT

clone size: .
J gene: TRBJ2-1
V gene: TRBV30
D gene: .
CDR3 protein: CAWNLARYNEQFF
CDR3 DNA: TGTGCCTGGAATCTAGCTCGTTACAATGAGCAGTTCTTC

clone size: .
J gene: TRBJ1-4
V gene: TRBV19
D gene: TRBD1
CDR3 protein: CASRITGGLVGWNEKLFF
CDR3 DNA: TGTGCCAGTAGGATTACAGGGGGCTTGGTCGGTTGGAATGAAAAACTGTTTTTT

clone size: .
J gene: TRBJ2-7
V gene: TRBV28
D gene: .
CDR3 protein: CASSLPKLDYYEQYF
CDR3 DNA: TGTGCCAGCAGTTTACCCAAGTTGGACTACTACGAGCAGTACTTC

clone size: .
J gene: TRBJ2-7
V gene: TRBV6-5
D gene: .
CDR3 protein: CASSKQGSSYEQYF
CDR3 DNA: TGTGCCAGCAGCAAACAGGGAAGCTCCTACGAGCAGTACTTC

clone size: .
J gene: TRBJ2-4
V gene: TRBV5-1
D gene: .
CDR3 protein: CASSLEGGGLAKNIQYF
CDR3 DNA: TGCGCCAGCAGCCTCGAGGGGGGGGGATTAGCCAAAAACATTCAGTACTTC

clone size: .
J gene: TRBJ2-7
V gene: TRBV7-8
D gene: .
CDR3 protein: CASSFGGSYEQYF
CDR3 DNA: TGTGCCAGCAGCTTTGGGGGGAGCTACGAGCAGTACTTC

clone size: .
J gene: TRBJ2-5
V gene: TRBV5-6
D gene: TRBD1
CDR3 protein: CASSYRGLETQYF
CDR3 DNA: TGTGCCAGCAGCTACAGGGGGCTGGAGACCCAGTACTTC

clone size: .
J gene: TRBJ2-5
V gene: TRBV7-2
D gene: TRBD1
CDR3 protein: CASSLVPGTGETQYF
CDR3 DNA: TGTGCCAGCAGCTTAGTTCCCGGGACAGGGGAGACCCAGTACTTC

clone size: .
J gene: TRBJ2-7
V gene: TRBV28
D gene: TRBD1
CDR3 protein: CASSFDREFYEQYF
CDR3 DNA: TGTGCCAGCAGTTTCGACAGGGAATTTTACGAGCAGTACTTC

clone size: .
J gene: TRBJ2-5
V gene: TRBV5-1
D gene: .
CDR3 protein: CASSRLGDTEETQYF
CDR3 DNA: TGCGCCAGCAGCAGACTAGGTGACACAGAAGAGACCCAGTACTTC

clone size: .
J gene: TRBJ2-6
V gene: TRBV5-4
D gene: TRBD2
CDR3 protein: CASSPGLAGVGSGANVLTF
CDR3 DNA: TGTGCCAGCAGCCCGGGACTAGCGGGGGTGGGCTCTGGGGCCAACGTCCTGACTTTC